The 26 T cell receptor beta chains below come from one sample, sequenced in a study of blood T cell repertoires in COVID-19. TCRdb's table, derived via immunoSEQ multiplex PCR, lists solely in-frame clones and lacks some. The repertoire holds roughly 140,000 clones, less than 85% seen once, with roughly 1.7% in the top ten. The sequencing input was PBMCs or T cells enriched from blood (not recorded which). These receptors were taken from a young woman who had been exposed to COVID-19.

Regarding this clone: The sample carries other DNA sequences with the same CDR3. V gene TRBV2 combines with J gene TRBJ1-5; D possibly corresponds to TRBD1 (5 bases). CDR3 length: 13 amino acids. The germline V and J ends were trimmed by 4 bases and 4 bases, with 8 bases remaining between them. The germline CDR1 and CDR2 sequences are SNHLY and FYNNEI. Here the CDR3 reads CASSVEGNQPQHF. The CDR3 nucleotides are TGTGCCAGCAGTGTGGAGGGGAATCAGCCCCAGCATTTT.

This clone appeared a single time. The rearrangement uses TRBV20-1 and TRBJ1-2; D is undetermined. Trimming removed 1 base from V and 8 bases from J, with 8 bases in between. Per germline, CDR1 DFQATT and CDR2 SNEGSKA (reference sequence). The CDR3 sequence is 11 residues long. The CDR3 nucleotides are TGCAGTGCTAGAGGCACGGGAGGCTACACCTTC. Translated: CSARGTGGYTF.

The CDR3 protein is CASSLSGTGKSPLHF. DNA for the CDR3: TGTGCCAGCAGTTTATCTGGGACAGGCAAATCACCCCTCCACTTT. This sequence joins TRBV27 and TRBJ1-6; 8 bases agree with TRBD1. The CDR3 is 15 amino acids. Germline-derived CDR1 and CDR2 are MNHEY and SMNVEV (reference sequence). J gave up 10 bases and V 0 bases, and 5 bases lay outside the gene matches.

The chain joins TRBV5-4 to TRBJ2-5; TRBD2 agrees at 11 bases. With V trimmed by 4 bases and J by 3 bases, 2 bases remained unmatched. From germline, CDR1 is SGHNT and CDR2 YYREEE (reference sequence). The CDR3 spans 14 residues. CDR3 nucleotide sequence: TGTGCCAGCAGCCCGGGACTAGCGGAAGAGACCCAGTACTTC. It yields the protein CASSPGLAEETQYF.

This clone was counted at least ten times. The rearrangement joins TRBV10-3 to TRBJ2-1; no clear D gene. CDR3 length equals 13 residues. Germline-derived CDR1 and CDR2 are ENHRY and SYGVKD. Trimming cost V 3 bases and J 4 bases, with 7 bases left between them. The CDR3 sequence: CAISDRLYNEQFF. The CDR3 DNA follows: TGTGCCATCAGTGACCGGTTATACAATGAGCAGTTCTTC.

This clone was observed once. CDR3 nucleotides: TGCAGCGTTGTCGAGGGAGGAGGGACTGAAGCTTTCTTT. It is translated as CSVVEGGGTEAFF. This sequence joins TRBV29-1 and TRBJ1-1; D uncertain. This CDR3 spans 13 amino acids. Looked up from germline, CDR1 is SQVTM and CDR2 is ANQGSEA. V was shortened by 4 bases and J by 5 bases, with 14 bases between the two germline ends. The variable domain in full, with the rest retrieved from reference TRBV29-1 and TRBJ1-1, is SAVISQKPSRDICQRGTSLTIQCQVDSQVTMMFWYRQQPGQSLTLIATANQGSEATYESGFVIDKFPISRPNLTFSTLTVSNMSPEDSSIYLCSVVEGGGTEAFFGQGTRLTVV.

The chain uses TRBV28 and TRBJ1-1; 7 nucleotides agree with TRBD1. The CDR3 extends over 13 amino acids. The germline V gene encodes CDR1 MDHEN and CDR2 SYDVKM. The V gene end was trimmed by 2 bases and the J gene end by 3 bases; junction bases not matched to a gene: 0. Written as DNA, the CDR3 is TGTGCCAGCAGTTTAGACAGGGACACTGAAGCTTTCTTT. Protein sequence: CASSLDRDTEAFF.

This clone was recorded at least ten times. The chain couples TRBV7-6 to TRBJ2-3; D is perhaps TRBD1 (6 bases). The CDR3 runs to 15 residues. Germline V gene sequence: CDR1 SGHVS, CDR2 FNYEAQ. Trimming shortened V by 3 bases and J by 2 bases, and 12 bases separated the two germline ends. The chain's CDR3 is CASSLGQPSTDTQYF. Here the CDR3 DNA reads TGTGCCAGCAGCTTGGGACAACCCTCCACAGATACGCAGTATTTT.

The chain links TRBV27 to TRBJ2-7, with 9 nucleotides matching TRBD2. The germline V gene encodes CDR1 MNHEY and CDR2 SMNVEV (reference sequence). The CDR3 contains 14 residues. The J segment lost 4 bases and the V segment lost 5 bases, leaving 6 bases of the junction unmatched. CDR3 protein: CASSASSGAYEQYF. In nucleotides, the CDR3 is TGTGCCAGCAGTGCGTCTAGCGGGGCGTACGAGCAGTACTTC.

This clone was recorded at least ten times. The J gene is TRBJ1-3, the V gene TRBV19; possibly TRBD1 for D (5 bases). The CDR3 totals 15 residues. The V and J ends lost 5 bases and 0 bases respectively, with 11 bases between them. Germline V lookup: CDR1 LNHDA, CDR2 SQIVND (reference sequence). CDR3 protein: CASSARESSGNTIYF. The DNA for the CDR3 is TGTGCCAGTAGTGCCAGGGAAAGCTCTGGAAACACCATATATTTT.

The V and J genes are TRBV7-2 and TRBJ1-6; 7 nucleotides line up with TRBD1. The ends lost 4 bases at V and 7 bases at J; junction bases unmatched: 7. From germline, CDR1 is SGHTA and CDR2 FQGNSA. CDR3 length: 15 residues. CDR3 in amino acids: CASSSPGTANSPLHF. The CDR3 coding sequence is TGTGCCAGCAGCTCCCCCGGGACAGCCAATTCACCCCTCCACTTT.

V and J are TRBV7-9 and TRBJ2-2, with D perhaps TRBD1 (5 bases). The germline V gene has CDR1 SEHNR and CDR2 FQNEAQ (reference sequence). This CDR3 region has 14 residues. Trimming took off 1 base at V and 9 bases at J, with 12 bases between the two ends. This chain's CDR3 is CASSLVDTQRELFF. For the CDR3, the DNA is TGTGCCAGCAGCTTAGTGGACACCCAGAGGGAGCTGTTTTTT. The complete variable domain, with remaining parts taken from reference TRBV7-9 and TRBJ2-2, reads DTGVSQNPRHKITKRGQNVTFRCDPISEHNRLYWYRQTLGQGPEFLTYFQNEAQLEKSRLLSDRFSAERPKGSFSTLEIQRTEQGDSAMYLCASSLVDTQRELFFGEGSRLTVL.

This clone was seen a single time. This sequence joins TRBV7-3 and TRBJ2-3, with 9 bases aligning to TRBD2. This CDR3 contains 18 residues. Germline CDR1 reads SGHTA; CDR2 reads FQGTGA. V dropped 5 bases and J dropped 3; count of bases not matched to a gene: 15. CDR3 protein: CASSLIPGLAGVTDTQYF. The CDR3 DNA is TGTGCCAGCAGCCTGATACCTGGGTTAGCGGGAGTGACAGATACGCAGTATTTT.

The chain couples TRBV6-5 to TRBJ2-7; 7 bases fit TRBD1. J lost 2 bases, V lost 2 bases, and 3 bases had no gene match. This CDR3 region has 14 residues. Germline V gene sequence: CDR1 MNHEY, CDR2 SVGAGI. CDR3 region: CASSYGQETYEQYF. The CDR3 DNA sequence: TGTGCCAGCAGTTACGGACAGGAAACCTACGAGCAGTACTTC.

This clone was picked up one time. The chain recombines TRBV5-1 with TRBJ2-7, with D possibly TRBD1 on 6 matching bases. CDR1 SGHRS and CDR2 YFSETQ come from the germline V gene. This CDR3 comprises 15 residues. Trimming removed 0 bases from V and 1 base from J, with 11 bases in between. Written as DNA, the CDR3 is TGCGCCAGCAGCTTGGTCGGGACACCTTCCTACGAGCAGTACTTC. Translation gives CASSLVGTPSYEQYF. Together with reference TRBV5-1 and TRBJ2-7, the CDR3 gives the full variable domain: KAGVTQTPRYLIKTRGQQVTLSCSPISGHRSVSWYQQTPGQGLQFLFEYFSETQRNKGNFPGRFSGRQFSNSRSEMNVSTLELGDSALYLCASSLVGTPSYEQYFGPGTRLTVT.

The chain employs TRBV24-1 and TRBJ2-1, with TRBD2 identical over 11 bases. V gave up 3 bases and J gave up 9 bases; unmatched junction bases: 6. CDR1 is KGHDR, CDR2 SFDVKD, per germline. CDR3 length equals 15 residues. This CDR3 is CATSDIAGGFFEQFF. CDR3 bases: TGTGCCACCAGTGATATAGCGGGAGGGTTTTTTGAGCAGTTCTTC.

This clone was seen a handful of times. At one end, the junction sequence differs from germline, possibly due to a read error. The DNA for the CDR3 is TGTGCCAGCAGTTTAAATGGGGGGGACGCGTTCTTC. It translates to CASSLNGGDAFF. V is TRBV12-3 or TRBV12-4 and J is TRBJ2-7; 7 nucleotides agree with TRBD2. The CDR3 is 12 residues long.

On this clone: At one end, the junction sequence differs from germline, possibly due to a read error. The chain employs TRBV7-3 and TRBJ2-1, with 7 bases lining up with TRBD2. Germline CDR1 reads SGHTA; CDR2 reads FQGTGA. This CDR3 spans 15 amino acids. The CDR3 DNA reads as TGTGCCAGCAGTTTAACAAGGAGCGGGGCCACTGAGCAGTTCTTC. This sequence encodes CASSLTRSGATEQFF.

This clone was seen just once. CDR3 loop: CASSYRYEQYF. DNA of the CDR3: TGTGCCAGCAGTTACCGGTACGAGCAGTACTTC. The gene calls are TRBV6-2 or TRBV6-3 and TRBJ2-7; D unresolved. The CDR3 spans 11 residues. Trimming took off 2 bases at V and 4 bases at J, with 3 bases between the two ends. The germline gives CDR1 MNHEY, CDR2 SVGEGT.

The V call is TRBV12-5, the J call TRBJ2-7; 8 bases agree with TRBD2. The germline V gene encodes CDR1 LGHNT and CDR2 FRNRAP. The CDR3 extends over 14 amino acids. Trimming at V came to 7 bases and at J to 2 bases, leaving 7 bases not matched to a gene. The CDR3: CASVPGGATYEQYF. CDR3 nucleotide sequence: TGTGCTAGTGTCCCCGGGGGGGCTACCTACGAGCAGTACTTC.

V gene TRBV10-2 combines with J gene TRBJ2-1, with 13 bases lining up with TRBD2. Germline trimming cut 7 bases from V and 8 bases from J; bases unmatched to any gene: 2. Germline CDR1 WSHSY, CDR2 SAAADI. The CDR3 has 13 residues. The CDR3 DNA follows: TGCGCCAGCAAGGGACTAGCGGGATATGAGCAGTTCTTC. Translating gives CASKGLAGYEQFF.

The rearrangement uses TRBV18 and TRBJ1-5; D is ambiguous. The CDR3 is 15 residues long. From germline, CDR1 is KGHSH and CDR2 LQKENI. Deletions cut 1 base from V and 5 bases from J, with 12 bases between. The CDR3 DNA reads TGTGCCAGCTCACCACGCGGCAGAGGTGATCAGCCCCAGCATTTT. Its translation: CASSPRGRGDQPQHF. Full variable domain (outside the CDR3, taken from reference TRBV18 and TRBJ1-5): NAGVMQNPRHLVRRRGQEARLRCSPMKGHSHVYWYRQLPEEGLKFMVYLQKENIIDESGMPKERFSAEFPKEGPSILRIQQVVRGDSAAYFCASSPRGRGDQPQHFGDGTRLSIL.

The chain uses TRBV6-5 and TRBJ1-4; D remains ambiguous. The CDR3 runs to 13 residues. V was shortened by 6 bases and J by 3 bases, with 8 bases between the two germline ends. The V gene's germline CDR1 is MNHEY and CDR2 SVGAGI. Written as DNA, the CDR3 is TGTGCCAGCAGATCGCGCGCTAATGAAAAACTGTTTTTT. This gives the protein CASRSRANEKLFF.

The CDR3 DNA is TGTGCCAGCAGCCATGCGACAGGGAACACTGAAGCTTTCTTT. It encodes CASSHATGNTEAFF. V and J are TRBV5-8 and TRBJ1-1; D perhaps matches TRBD1 (6 bases). Deletions cut 4 bases from V and 1 base from J, with 11 bases between. Germline CDR1 is SGHTS and CDR2 is YDEGEE. CDR3 length: 14 amino acids.

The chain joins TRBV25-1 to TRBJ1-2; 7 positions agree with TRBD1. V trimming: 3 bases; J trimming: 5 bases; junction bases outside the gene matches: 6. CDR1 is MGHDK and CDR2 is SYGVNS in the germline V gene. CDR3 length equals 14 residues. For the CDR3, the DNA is TGTGCCAGCAGTGATACAGGGGCAGGGTATGGCTACACCTTC. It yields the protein CASSDTGAGYGYTF.

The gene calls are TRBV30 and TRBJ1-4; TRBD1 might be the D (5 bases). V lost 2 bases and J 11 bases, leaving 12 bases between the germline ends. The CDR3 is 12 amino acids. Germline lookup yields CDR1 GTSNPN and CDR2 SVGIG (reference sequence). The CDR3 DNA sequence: TGTGCCTGGAGTACAGGTTCTGGCAAACTGTTTTTT. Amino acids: CAWSTGSGKLFF.